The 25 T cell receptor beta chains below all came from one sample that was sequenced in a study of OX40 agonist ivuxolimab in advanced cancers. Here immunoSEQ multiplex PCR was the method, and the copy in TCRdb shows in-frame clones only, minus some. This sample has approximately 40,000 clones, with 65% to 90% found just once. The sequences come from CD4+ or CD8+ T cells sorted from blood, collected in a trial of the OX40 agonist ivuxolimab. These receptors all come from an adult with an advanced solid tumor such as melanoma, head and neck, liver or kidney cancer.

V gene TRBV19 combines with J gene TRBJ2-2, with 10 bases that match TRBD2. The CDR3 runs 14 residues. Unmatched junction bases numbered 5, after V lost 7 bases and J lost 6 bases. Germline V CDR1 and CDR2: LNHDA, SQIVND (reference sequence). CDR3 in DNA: TGTGCCAGTACCGGACTAGCGGTCGCCGGGGAGCTGTTTTTT. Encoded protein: CASTGLAVAGELFF.

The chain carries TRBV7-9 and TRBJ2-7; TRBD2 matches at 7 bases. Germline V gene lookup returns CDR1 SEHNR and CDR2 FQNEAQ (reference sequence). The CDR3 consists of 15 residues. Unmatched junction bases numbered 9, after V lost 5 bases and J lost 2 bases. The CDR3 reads CASSPILARTYEQYF. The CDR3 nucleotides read TGTGCCAGCAGCCCGATACTAGCGCGGACCTACGAGCAGTACTTC. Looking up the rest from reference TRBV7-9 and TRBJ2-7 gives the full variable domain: DTGVSQNPRHKITKRGQNVTFRCDPISEHNRLYWYRQTLGQGPEFLTYFQNEAQLEKSRLLSDRFSAERPKGSFSTLEIQRTEQGDSAMYLCASSPILARTYEQYFGPGTRLTVT.

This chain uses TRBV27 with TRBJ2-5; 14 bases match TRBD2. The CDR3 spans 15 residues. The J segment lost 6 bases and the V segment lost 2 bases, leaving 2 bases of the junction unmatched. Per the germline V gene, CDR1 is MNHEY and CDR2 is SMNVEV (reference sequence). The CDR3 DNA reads TGTGCCAGCAGTTTAGGGACTAGCGGGAGAAAGACCCAGTACTTC. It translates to CASSLGTSGRKTQYF.

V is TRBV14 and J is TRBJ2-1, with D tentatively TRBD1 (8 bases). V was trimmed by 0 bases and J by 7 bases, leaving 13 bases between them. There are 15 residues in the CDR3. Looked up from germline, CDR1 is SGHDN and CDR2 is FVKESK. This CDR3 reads CASSQEQGGMNEQFF. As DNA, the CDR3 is TGTGCCAGCAGCCAAGAACAGGGGGGGATGAATGAGCAGTTCTTC.

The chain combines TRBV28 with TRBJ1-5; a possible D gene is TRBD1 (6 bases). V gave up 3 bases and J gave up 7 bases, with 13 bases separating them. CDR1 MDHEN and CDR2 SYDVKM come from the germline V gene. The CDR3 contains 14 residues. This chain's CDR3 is CASSFIGGAQPQHF. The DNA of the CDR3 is TGTGCCAGCAGTTTCATCGGGGGGGCACAGCCCCAGCATTTT.

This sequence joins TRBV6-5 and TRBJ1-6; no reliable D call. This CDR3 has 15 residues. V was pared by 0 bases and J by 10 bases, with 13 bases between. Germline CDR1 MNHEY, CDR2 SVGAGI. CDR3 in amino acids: CASSYSEVSYSPLHF. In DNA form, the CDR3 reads TGTGCCAGCAGTTACTCGGAAGTGAGTTACTCACCCCTCCACTTT.

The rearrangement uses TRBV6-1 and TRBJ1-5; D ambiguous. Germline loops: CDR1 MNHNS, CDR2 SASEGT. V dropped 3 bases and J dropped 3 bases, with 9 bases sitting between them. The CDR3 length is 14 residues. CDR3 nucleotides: TGTGCCAGCAGTGACGGTCAGGACAATCAGCCCCAGCATTTT. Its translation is CASSDGQDNQPQHF.

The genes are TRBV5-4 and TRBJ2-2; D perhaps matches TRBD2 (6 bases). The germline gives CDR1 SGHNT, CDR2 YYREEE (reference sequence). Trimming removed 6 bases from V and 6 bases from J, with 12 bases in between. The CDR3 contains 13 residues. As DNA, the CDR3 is TGTGCCAGCACCCCGGGAGTGCCCGGGGAGCTGTTTTTT. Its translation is CASTPGVPGELFF.

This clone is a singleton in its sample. The CDR3 reads CASMGFEAGVSGNTIYF. The CDR3 bases are TGTGCCAGCATGGGTTTTGAGGCAGGGGTCTCTGGAAACACCATATATTTT. V is TRBV25-1 and J is TRBJ1-3; a weak D match, TRBD1 (6 bases). This CDR3 has 17 amino acids. Germline CDR1 and CDR2: MGHDK and SYGVNS. Between the trimmed V and J ends, which lost 7 bases and 0 bases, there was a span of 19 bases.

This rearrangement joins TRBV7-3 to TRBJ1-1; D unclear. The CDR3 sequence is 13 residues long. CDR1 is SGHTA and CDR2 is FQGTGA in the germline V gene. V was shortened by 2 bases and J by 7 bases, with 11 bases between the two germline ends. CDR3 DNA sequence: TGTGCCAGCAGCTTATCAAGGTCCTATGAAGCTTTCTTT. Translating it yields CASSLSRSYEAFF.

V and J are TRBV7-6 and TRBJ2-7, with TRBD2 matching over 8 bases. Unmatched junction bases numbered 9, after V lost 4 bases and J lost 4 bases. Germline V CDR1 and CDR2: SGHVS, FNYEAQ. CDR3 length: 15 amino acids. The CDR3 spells CASSSGAGEWYEQYF. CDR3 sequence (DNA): TGTGCCAGCAGCTCGGGAGCGGGAGAGTGGTACGAGCAGTACTTC. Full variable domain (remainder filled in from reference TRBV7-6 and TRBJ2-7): GAGVSQSPRYKVTKRGQDVALRCDPISGHVSLYWYRQALGQGPEFLTYFNYEAQQDKSGLPNDRFSAERPEGSISTLTIQRTEQRDSAMYRCASSSGAGEWYEQYFGPGTRLTVT.

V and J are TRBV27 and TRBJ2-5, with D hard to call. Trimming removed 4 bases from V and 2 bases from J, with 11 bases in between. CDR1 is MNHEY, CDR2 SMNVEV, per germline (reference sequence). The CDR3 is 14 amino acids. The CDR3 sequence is CASSWTATQETQYF. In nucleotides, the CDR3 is TGTGCCAGCAGTTGGACGGCTACTCAAGAGACCCAGTACTTC.

The CDR3 coding sequence is TGCGCCAGCAGCCTAGCGGGGGTCACGGGGAATGAGCAGTTCTTC. It is translated as CASSLAGVTGNEQFF. The gene calls are TRBV4-3 and TRBJ2-1; 9 nucleotides agree with TRBD2. After removal of 4 bases from V and 7 bases from J, the junction contained 8 bases not matched to a gene. The CDR3 spans 15 residues. Germline CDR1 and CDR2: LGHNA and YSLEER.

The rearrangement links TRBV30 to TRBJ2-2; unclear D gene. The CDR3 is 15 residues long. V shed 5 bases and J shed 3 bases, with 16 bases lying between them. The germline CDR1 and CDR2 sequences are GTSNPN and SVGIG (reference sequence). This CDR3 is CAWAPYQVDTGELFF. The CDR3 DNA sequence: TGTGCCTGGGCCCCCTACCAGGTAGACACCGGGGAGCTGTTTTTT.

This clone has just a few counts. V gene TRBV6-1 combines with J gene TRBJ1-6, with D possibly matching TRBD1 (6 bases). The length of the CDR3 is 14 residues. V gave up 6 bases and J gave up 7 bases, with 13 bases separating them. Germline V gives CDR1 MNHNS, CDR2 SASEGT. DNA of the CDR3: TGTGCCAGCAGCGCGGGGGCAGAGAATTCACCCCTCCACTTT. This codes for CASSAGAENSPLHF.

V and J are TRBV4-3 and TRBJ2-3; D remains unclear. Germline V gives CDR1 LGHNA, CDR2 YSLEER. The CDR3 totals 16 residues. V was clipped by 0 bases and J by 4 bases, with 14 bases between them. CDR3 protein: CASSQEEGSGADTQYF. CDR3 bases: TGCGCCAGCAGCCAAGAAGAAGGCTCTGGGGCAGATACGCAGTATTTT.

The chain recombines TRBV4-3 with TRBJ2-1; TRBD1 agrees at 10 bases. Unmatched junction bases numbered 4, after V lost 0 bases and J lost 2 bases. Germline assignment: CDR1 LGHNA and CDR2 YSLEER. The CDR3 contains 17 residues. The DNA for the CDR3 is TGCGCCAGCAGCCAAGACGAGGACAGGGGGACCTACAATGAGCAGTTCTTC. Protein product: CASSQDEDRGTYNEQFF.

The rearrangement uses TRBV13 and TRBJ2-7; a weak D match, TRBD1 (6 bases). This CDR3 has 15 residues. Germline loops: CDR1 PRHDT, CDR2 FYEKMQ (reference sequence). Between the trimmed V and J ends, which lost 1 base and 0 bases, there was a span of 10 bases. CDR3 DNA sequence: TGTGCCAGCAGCTTAGCACAGGGCAGCTCCTACGAGCAGTACTTC. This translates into CASSLAQGSSYEQYF.

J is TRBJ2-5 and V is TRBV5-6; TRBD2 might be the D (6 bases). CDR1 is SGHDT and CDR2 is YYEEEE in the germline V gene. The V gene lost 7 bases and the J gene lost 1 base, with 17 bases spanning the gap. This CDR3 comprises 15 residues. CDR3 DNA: TGTGCCAGCGCCGGATTCGGGGGAATCCAAGAGACCCAGTACTTC. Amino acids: CASAGFGGIQETQYF.

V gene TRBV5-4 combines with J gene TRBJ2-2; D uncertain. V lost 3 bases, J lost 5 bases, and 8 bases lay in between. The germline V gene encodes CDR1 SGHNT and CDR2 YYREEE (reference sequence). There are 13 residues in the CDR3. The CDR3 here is CASSSVITGELFF. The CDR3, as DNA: TGTGCCAGCAGCTCGGTCATTACCGGGGAGCTGTTTTTT.

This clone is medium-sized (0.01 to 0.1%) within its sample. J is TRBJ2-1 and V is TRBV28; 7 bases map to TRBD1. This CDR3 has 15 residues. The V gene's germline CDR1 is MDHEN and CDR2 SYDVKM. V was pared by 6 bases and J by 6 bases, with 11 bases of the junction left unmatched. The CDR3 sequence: CASSSRQGFPNEQFF. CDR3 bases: TGTGCCAGCAGCTCGCGACAGGGATTCCCCAATGAGCAGTTCTTC.

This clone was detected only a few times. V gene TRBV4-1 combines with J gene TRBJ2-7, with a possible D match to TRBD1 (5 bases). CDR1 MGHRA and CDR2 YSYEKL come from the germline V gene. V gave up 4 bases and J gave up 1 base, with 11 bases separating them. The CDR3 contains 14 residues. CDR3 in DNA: TGCGCCAGCAGCCTGCGGACATCATCCTACGAGCAGTACTTC. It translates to CASSLRTSSYEQYF.

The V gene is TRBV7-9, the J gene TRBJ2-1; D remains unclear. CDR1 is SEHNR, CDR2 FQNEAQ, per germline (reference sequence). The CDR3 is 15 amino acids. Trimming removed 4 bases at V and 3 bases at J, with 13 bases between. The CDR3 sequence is CASSSPTFYYNEQFF. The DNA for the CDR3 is TGTGCCAGCAGCTCACCGACATTTTACTACAATGAGCAGTTCTTC.

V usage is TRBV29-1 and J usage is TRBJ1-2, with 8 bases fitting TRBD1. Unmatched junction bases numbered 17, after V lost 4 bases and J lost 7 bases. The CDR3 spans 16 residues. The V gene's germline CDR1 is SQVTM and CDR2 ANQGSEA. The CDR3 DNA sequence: TGCAGCGTTGTTGGAAGCAGACAGGGGATAGTCGGTGGCTACACCTTC. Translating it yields CSVVGSRQGIVGGYTF.

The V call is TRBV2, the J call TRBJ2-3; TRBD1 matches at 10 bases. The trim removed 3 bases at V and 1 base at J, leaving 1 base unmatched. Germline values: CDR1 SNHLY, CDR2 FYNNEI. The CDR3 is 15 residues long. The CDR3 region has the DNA TGTGCCAGCAGTGAGGGGACAGGGGGCACAGATACGCAGTATTTT. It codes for CASSEGTGGTDTQYF.